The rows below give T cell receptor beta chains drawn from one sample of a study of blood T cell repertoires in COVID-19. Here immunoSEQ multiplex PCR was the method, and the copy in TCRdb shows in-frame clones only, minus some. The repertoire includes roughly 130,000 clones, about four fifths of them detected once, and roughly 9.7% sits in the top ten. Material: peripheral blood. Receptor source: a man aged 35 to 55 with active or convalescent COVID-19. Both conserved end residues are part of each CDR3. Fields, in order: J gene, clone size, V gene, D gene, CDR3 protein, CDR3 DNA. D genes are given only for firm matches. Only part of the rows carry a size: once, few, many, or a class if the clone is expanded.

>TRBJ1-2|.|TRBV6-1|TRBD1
CASSEPGTAYGYTF
TGTGCCAGCAGTGAGCCGGGGACAGCCTATGGCTACACCTTC
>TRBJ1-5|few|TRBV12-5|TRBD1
CASGLGGQTNQPQHF
TGTGCTAGTGGTTTGGGGGGACAGACCAATCAGCCCCAGCATTTT
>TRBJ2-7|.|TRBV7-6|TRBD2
CASSLGAAGGPYEQYF
TGTGCCAGCAGCTTAGGGGCGGCGGGGGGCCCCTACGAGCAGTACTTC
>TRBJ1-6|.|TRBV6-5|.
CASSYGPENSPLHF
TGTGCCAGCAGTTACGGGCCAGAGAATTCACCCCTCCACTTT
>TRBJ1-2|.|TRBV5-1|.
CASSLGQGSYGYTF
TGCGCCAGCAGCTTGGGGCAGGGAAGCTATGGCTACACCTTC
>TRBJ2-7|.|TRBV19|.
CARSRCGPYEQYF
TGTGCCAGAAGTCGGTGTGGGCCCTACGAGCAGTACTTC
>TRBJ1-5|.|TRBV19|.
CASTDPGDQPQHF
TGTGCCAGTACAGATCCAGGGGACCAGCCCCAGCATTTT
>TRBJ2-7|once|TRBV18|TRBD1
CASSPQGQGVHEQYF
TGTGCCAGCTCACCACAGGGACAGGGGGTCCACGAGCAGTACTTC
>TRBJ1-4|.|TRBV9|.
CASSFRAEGEKLFF
TGTGCCAGCAGCTTCCGAGCGGAAGGGGAAAAACTGTTTTTT
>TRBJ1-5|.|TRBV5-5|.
CASSLGEGNQPQHF
TGTGCCAGCAGCCTGGGGGAGGGCAATCAGCCCCAGCATTTT
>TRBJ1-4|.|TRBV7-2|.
CASSLTGTQVVNEKLFF
TGTGCCAGCAGCTTAACAGGAACCCAGGTCGTTAATGAAAAACTGTTTTTT
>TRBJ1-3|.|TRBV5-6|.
CASSPDISGNTIYF
TGTGCCAGCAGCCCGGACATCTCTGGAAACACCATATATTTT
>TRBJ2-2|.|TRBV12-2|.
CASRLARVTGGDPYTGELFF
TGTGCAAGTCGCTTAGCGAGGGTTACAGGGGGCGATCCCTACACCGGGGAGCTGTTTTTT
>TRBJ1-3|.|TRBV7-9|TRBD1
CASSHRDRGDTIYF
TGTGCCAGCAGCCACCGGGACAGGGGAGACACCATATATTTT
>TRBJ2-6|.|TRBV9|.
CASSVQGGSGANVLTF
TGTGCCAGCAGCGTACAGGGGGGCTCTGGGGCCAACGTCCTGACTTTC
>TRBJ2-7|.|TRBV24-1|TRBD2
CATSDLVRGEGEQYF
TGTGCCACCAGTGATTTGGTGCGGGGGGAGGGCGAGCAGTACTTC
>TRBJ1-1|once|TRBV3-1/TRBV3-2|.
CASTQQGSQGWTEAFF
TGTGCCAGCACCCAACAAGGATCACAGGGATGGACTGAAGCTTTCTTT
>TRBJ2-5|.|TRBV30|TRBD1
CAWRRGTGGRKTQYF
TGTGCCTGGAGGAGAGGGACAGGGGGACGAAAGACCCAGTACTTC
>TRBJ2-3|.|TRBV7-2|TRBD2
CASSLGATSGAKYTQYF
TGTGCCAGCAGCCTTGGGGCCACCAGCGGGGCCAAATATACGCAGTATTTT
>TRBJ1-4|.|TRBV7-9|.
CASSPGSLNEKLFF
TGTGCCAGCAGCCCCGGGAGCCTTAATGAAAAACTGTTTTTT
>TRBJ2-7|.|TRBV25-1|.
CASMGGVYEQYF
TGTGCCAGTATGGGGGGTGTCTACGAGCAGTACTTC
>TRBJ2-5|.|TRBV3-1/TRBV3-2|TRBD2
CASSQVVAGTGETQYF
TGTGCCAGCAGCCAAGTAGTAGCGGGGACCGGAGAGACCCAGTACTTC
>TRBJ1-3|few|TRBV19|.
CASSTSPGFGNTIYF
TGTGCCAGTAGTACCTCCCCAGGGTTCGGAAACACCATATATTTT
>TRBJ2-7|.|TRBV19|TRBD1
CASSKGTESAEQYF
TGTGCCAGTAGTAAAGGGACAGAGAGCGCCGAGCAGTACTTC
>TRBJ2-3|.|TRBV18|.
CASSPREQGTDTQYF
TGTGCCAGCTCACCACGAGAACAGGGCACAGATACGCAGTATTTT
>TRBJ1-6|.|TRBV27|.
CASSFLGGTSPLHF
TGTGCCAGCAGCTTTCTCGGGGGTACCTCACCCCTCCACTTT
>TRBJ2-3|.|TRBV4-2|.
CASSQDYRGATDTQYF
TGTGCCAGCAGCCAAGATTATCGGGGGGCCACAGATACGCAGTATTTT
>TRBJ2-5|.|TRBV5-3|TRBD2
CARRTRPKRGSRETQYF
TGTGCCAGAAGGACCCGTCCAAAGCGGGGCTCACGGGAGACCCAGTACTTC